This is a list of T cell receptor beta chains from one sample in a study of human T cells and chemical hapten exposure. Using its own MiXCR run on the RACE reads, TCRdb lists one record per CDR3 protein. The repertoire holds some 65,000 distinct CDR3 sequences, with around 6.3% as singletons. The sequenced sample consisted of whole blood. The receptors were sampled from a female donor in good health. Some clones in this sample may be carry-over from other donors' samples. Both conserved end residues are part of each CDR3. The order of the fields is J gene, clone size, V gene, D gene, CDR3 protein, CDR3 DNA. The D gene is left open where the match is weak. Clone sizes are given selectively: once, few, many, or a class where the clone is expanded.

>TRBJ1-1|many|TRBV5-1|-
CASSLDKSNTEAFF
TGCGCCAGCAGCCTGGACAAATCGAACACTGAAGCTTTCTTT
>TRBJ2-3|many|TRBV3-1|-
CASSQESGPTLYTDTQYF
TGTGCCAGCAGCCAAGAAAGCGGCCCAACCCTCTACACAGATACGCAGTATTTT
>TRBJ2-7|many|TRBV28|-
CASSLKGIQQYF
TGTGCCAGCAGTTTAAAGGGGATTCAGCAGTACTTC
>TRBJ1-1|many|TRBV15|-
CATSKEGMNTEAFF
TGTGCCACCAGCAAGGAGGGGATGAACACTGAAGCTTTCTTT
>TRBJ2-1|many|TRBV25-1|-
CASSEGSGQINEQFF
TGTGCCAGCAGTGAAGGTAGCGGCCAAATCAATGAGCAGTTCTTC
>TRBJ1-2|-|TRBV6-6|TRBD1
CASSSADRGSNYGYTF
TGTGCCAGCAGTTCCGCTGACAGGGGGTCTAACTATGGCTACACCTTC
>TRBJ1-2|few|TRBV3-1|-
CASSQVENLDVGYTF
TGTGCCAGCAGCCAAGTAGAAAACCTGGATGTTGGCTACACCTTC
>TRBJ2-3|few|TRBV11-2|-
CASSLAGMADTQYF
TGTGCCAGCAGCTTAGCAGGGATGGCAGATACGCAGTATTTT
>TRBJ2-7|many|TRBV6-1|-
CASSESGIFYEQYF
TGTGCCAGCAGTGAATCCGGCATCTTTTACGAGCAGTACTTC
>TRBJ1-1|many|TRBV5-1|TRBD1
CASSFGQGNTEAFF
TGCGCCAGCAGCTTTGGACAGGGAAACACTGAAGCTTTCTTT
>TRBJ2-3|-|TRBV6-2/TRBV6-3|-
CASRGIGRHYTDTQYF
TGTGCCAGCAGAGGAATCGGGCGACATTACACAGATACGCAGTATTTT
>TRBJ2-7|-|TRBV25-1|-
CASSARNEQYF
TGTGCCAGCAGTGCTCGAAACGAGCAGTACTTC
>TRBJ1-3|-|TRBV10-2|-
CASSDISGNTIYF
TGCGCCAGCAGTGACATCTCTGGAAACACCATATATTTT
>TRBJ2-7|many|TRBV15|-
CATSRDSGVTTYEQYF
TGTGCCACCAGCCGAGACTCTGGGGTGACTACCTACGAGCAGTACTTC
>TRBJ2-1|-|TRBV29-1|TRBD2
CSVEAGGRREQFF
TGCAGCGTTGAAGCGGGAGGGCGGCGGGAGCAGTTCTTC
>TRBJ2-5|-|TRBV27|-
CASSLRGQETQYF
TGTGCCAGCAGTTTGCGGGGACAAGAGACCCAGTACTTC
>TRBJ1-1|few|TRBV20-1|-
CSAREGPGQILSEAFF
TGCAGTGCTAGGGAGGGACCGGGACAAATTTTATCTGAAGCTTTCTTT
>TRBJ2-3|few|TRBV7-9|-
CASSPRDSLGGTDTQYF
TGTGCCAGCAGCCCCCGGGACTCCCTTGGTGGCACAGATACGCAGTATTTT
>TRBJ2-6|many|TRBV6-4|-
CASSPTFRATLTSGANVLTF
TGTGCCAGCAGTCCTACATTTCGGGCTACCCTAACCTCTGGGGCCAACGTCCTGACTTTC
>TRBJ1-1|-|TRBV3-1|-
CASSQGDTEAFF
TGTGCCAGCAGCCAGGGGGACACTGAAGCTTTCTTT
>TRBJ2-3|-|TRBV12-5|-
CASGYNSDTQYF
TGTGCTAGTGGATACAACTCAGATACGCAGTATTTT
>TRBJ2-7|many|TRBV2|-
CASSKSGSPDDEQYF
TGTGCCAGCTCCAAAAGCGGGTCCCCTGACGACGAGCAGTACTTC
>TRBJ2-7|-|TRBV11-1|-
CASSLHPEDYEQYF
TGTGCCAGCAGCTTACACCCGGAGGACTACGAGCAGTACTTC
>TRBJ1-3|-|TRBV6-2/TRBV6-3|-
CASSYVATSGNTIYF
TGTGCCAGCAGTTACGTGGCTACCTCTGGAAACACCATATATTTT
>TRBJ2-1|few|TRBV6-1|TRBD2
CASTREVSYNEQFF
TGTGCCAGCACGCGGGAGGTCTCCTACAATGAGCAGTTCTTC
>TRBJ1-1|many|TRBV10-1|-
CASSDRDGGTEAFF
TGCGCCAGCAGTGATAGGGATGGCGGCACTGAAGCTTTCTTT
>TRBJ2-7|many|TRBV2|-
CASSGRQAAYDEQYF
TGTGCCAGCAGTGGCAGACAGGCTGCATACGACGAGCAGTACTTC
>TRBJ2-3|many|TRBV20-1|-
CSAITGSKSTDTQYF
TGCAGTGCTATAACAGGATCTAAGAGCACAGATACGCAGTATTTT
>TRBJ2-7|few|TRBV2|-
CASSPKYEQYF
TGTGCCAGCAGCCCCAAGTACGAGCAGTACTTC
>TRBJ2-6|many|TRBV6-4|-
CASSEGGLSGANVLTF
TGTGCCAGCAGTGAGGGCGGGCTCTCTGGGGCCAACGTCCTGACTTTC
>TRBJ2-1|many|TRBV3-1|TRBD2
CASSQEGGREQFF
TGTGCCAGCAGCCAAGAAGGCGGGAGGGAGCAGTTCTTC
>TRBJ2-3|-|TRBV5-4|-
CASSWGGYSYTQYF
TGTGCCAGCAGCTGGGGGGGCTACTCCTATACGCAGTATTTT
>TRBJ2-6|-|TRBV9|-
CASSVEYGSGANVLAF
TGTGCCAGCAGCGTAGAGTACGGGTCTGGGGCCAACGTCCTGGCTTTC
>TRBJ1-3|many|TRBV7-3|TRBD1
CASSLIGGPGNTIYF
TGTGCCAGCAGCTTAATAGGGGGCCCTGGAAACACCATATATTTT
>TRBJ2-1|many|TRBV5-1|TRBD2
CASSSLAGGGNNEQFF
TGCGCCAGCAGCTCCTTAGCGGGAGGGGGCAACAATGAGCAGTTCTTC
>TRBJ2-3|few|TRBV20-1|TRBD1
CSAETGGSNTQYF
TGCAGTGCTGAGACAGGGGGCTCAAATACGCAGTATTTT
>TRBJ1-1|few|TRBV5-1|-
CASSLGEAMNTEAFF
TGCGCCAGCAGCTTGGGAGAGGCGATGAACACTGAAGCTTTCTTT
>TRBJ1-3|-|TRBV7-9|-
CASSPEAGFSGNTIYF
TGTGCCAGCAGCCCCGAAGCTGGATTCTCTGGAAACACCATATATTTT
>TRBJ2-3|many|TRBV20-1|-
CSASDGSLGGRGTDTQYF
TGCAGTGCTAGCGATGGTTCTCTGGGTGGGAGAGGGACAGATACGCAGTATTTT
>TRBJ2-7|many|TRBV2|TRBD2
CASSEVTSGSCLF
TGTGCCAGCAGTGAGGTGACTAGCGGGAGTTGTCTCTTC
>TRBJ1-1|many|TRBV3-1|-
CASSQGHISEAFF
TGTGCCAGCAGCCAAGGCCACATTTCCGAAGCTTTCTTT
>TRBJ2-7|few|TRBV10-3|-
CAISEVRSSYEQYF
TGTGCCATCAGTGAGGTTCGAAGCTCCTACGAGCAGTACTTC
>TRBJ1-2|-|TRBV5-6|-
CASSSGPYPGYGYTF
TGTGCCAGCAGCTCAGGACCATACCCGGGCTATGGCTACACCTTC
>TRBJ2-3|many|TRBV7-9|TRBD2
CASSLRASGTTDTQYF
TGTGCCAGCAGCTTACGGGCTAGCGGGACCACAGATACGCAGTATTTT
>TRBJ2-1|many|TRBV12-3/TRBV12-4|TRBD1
CASSPTGANYNEQFF
TGTGCCAGCAGTCCCACAGGGGCAAACTACAATGAGCAGTTCTTC
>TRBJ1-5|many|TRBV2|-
CASSTHRNQPQHF
TGTGCCAGCAGCACCCACAGGAATCAGCCCCAGCATTTT